The clone carrying this T cell receptor (beta chain) was seen a few times. Its antigen is currently unknown. At the Johns Hopkins FTIC core, DNA taken from cultured CD4+ T cells was sequenced by way of the Oncomine TCR Beta short-read assay. A single record per CDR3 protein comes from TCRdb applying MiXCR to the PCR reads. The repertoire has about 14,000 distinct CDR3 sequences, over 50% of them found once; the top ten carry over 12%. The data stem from a study of vaccination and CD4 T cells after COVID-19. This CDR3 spans 12 amino acids. V was clipped by 3 bases and J by 11 bases, with 15 bases between them. Germline CDR1 is DFQATT and CDR2 is SNEGSKA (reference sequence). The treatment was: roughly 10-day PBMC culture with coronavirus spike peptide pools or control peptides (ViraFEST assay).

This clonotype was obtained from a human donor who had recovered from COVID-19. The source material was CD4+ T cells from blood, cultured in vitro. This chain connects TRBV20-1 to TRBJ2-3; possible D gene TRBD2, 6 bases. CDR3 DNA sequence: TGCAGTGCTAGGCCTAGGGAGGTGGGGCAGTATTTT. Translation gives CSARPREVGQYF.